These 21 T cell receptor beta chains were sequenced from one sample in a study of T cells in Graves' hyperthyroidism and ophthalmopathy. Amplification of TCR beta CDR3 regions used RNA as the template. Initially, a first-round RT-PCR of the TCR CDR3 employed the HTBI primer set. One entry per CDR3 protein results from TCRdb running MiXCR on the multiplex PCR reads. In the table there are roughly 300,000 distinct CDR3 sequences, 21% of which are singletons. Sequences were obtained from blood. These receptors were collected from a woman between 50 and 59 years old with Graves' hyperthyroidism.

There are a few counts of this clonotype. The chain employs TRBV20-1 and TRBJ2-3; unclear D gene. The V gene lost 6 bases and the J gene lost 0 bases, with 10 bases spanning the gap. Germline V gene sequence: CDR1 DFQATT, CDR2 SNEGSKA (reference sequence). The CDR3 runs 13 residues. CDR3: CSAEWRSTDTQYF. The CDR3 DNA reads as TGCAGTGCAGAATGGCGGAGCACAGATACGCAGTATTTT.

The J gene is TRBJ2-1, the V gene TRBV7-2, with a tentative D call TRBD2 (7 bases). The CDR3 is 18 residues long. With 0 bases removed from V and 0 bases from J, the gap between germline ends came to 15 bases. Germline assignment: CDR1 SGHTA and CDR2 FQGNSA. CDR3 nucleotides: TGTGCCAGCAGCTTAGCGGGCGGGGGCCTTAGCTCCTACAATGAGCAGTTCTTC. It yields the protein CASSLAGGGLSSYNEQFF.

This clonotype showed up many times. This rearrangement joins TRBV3-1 to TRBJ2-3; either TRBD1 or TRBD2 may fit D (6 bases each). CDR3 length: 17 amino acids. Germline CDR1 and CDR2: LGHDT and YNNKEL (reference sequence). V was pared by 1 base and J by 1 base, with 15 bases between. The CDR3 nucleotides read TGTGCCAGCAGCCAAGTGAGGGGGGCGAGGGGCACAGATACGCAGTATTTT. It specifies CASSQVRGARGTDTQYF.

This clonotype was counted ten times or more. The chain links TRBV28 to TRBJ1-1; possible D gene TRBD1, 6 bases. This CDR3 comprises 13 residues. Germline-derived CDR1 and CDR2 are MDHEN and SYDVKM. Deletions cut 6 bases from V and 5 bases from J, with 13 bases between. The CDR3 nucleotides read TGTGCCAGCAGATACAGGGAAGTTACTGAAGCTTTCTTT. Its protein product is CASRYREVTEAFF.

A few counts support this clonotype. The chain uses TRBV12-3 or TRBV12-4 and TRBJ1-4; no clear D. V lost 3 bases and J lost 8, with 4 bases in between. This CDR3 is 11 amino acids long. As DNA, the CDR3 is TGTGCCAGCAGTTTTACCGAAAAACTGTTTTTT. Translating it yields CASSFTEKLFF.

This clonotype appeared many times. The chain is built from TRBV12-3 or TRBV12-4 and TRBJ2-3, with a weak D call TRBD1 (5 bases). V was clipped by 6 bases and J by 3 bases, with 13 bases between them. CDR3 length: 14 residues. The CDR3 protein is CASSSSRQTDTQYF. CDR3 in DNA: TGTGCCAGCAGCTCCTCCCGACAGACAGATACGCAGTATTTT.

This clonotype showed up many times. The rearrangement uses TRBV11-2 and TRBJ2-1, with 10 bases fitting TRBD2. V trimming: 4 bases; J trimming: 6 bases; junction bases outside the gene matches: 6. CDR1 SGHAT and CDR2 FQNNGV come from the germline V gene. The CDR3 totals 15 residues. Here the CDR3 reads CASSSLAGGGNEQFF. Written as DNA, the CDR3 is TGTGCCAGCAGCTCATTAGCGGGAGGCGGCAATGAGCAGTTCTTC.

Comments on this clonotype: This may stem from a read error, because a much larger clone lies one nucleotide away. This sequence joins TRBV27 and TRBJ2-5, with D perhaps TRBD2 (6 bases). Germline lookup yields CDR1 MNHEY and CDR2 SMNVEV (reference sequence). The CDR3 covers 13 residues. The CDR3 nucleotides are TGTGCCGGCAGATTCGGGACTGCGAGGACCCAGTACTTC. This codes for CAGRFGTARTQYF.

This clonotype was counted at least ten times. The gene calls are TRBV28 and TRBJ1-5, with no clear D. Germline CDR1 reads MDHEN; CDR2 reads SYDVKM. The CDR3 extends over 16 amino acids. V dropped 2 bases and J dropped 0 bases, with 11 bases sitting between them. Written as DNA, the CDR3 is TGTGCCAGCAGTTTACTCTGGCCTAATAGCAATCAGCCCCAGCATTTT. Translating gives CASSLLWPNSNQPQHF.

The chain recombines TRBV7-2 with TRBJ1-3; 7 nucleotides match TRBD1. J was trimmed by 0 bases and V by 5 bases; bases with no gene match: 7. The CDR3 runs 16 residues. Germline V lookup: CDR1 SGHTA, CDR2 FQGNSA. The CDR3 here is CASSPYTGASGNTIYF. DNA for the CDR3: TGTGCCAGCAGCCCGTATACAGGGGCCTCTGGAAACACCATATATTTT.

The chain is built from TRBV2 and TRBJ1-6; the D is unclear. The CDR3 covers 15 residues. V gave up 2 bases and J gave up 7 bases, with 12 bases separating them. The germline CDR1 and CDR2 sequences are SNHLY and FYNNEI. Here the CDR3 DNA reads TGTGCCAGCAGTGAACGGTCCCATACGAATTCACCCCTCCACTTT. Its translation is CASSERSHTNSPLHF. The entire variable domain, with the rest obtained from reference TRBV2 and TRBJ1-6, is as follows: EPEVTQTPSHQVTQMGQEVILRCVPISNHLYFYWYRQILGQKVEFLVSFYNNEISEKSEIFDDQFSVERPDGSNFTLKIRSTKLEDSAMYFCASSERSHTNSPLHFGNGTRLTVT.

The chain is built from TRBV9 and TRBJ2-7; D is uncertain. V was pared by 0 bases and J by 0 bases, with 7 bases between. The CDR3 has 14 residues. Per the germline V gene, CDR1 is SGDLS and CDR2 is YYNGEE. The CDR3 loop reads CASSVGVSSYEQYF. CDR3 nucleotide sequence: TGTGCCAGCAGCGTAGGTGTCAGCTCCTACGAGCAGTACTTC.

The table lists this clonotype with many counts. CDR3 in amino acids: CSVEDRPSSYEQYF. The CDR3 bases are TGCAGCGTTGAGGACAGGCCGAGCTCCTACGAGCAGTACTTC. The chain combines TRBV29-1 with TRBJ2-7; 7 bases are a match to TRBD1. The CDR3 has 14 residues. With 3 bases clipped from V and 0 bases from J, the junction kept 5 bases outside the gene matches. In germline, CDR1 is SQVTM, CDR2 ANQGSEA.

The rearrangement links TRBV6-1 to TRBJ2-3; 9 bases agree with TRBD2. CDR1 is MNHNS, CDR2 SASEGT, per germline. Trimming cost V 3 bases and J 4 bases; bases outside gene matches: 2. The CDR3 is 14 amino acids. As DNA, the CDR3 is TGTGCCAGCAGTGATGCGGGGGGGCCAGATACGCAGTATTTT. Translation gives CASSDAGGPDTQYF.

Ten or more counts support this clonotype. The rearrangement joins TRBV28 to TRBJ2-4; D remains unclear. With 4 bases removed from V and 5 bases from J, the gap between germline ends came to 12 bases. Germline CDR1 and CDR2: MDHEN and SYDVKM. The CDR3 totals 14 residues. CDR3 protein: CASSSARPQNIQYF. Here the CDR3 DNA reads TGTGCCAGCAGTTCCGCCAGGCCCCAAAACATTCAGTACTTC. The complete variable domain, with remaining parts taken from reference TRBV28 and TRBJ2-4, reads DVKVTQSSRYLVKRTGEKVFLECVQDMDHENMFWYRQDPGLGLRLIYFSYDVKMKEKGDIPEGYSVSREKKERFSLILESASTNQTSMYLCASSSARPQNIQYFGAGTRLSVL.

The sample holds a few counts of this clonotype. A clone one base away is much larger, so this may be a read error. This chain uses TRBV6-1 with TRBJ1-1, with a weak D call TRBD1 (5 bases). Per germline, CDR1 MNHNS and CDR2 SASEGT. The CDR3 is 15 amino acids. CDR3 protein: CASTPRGFMNTEALF. CDR3 sequence (DNA): TGTGCCAGCACCCCAAGGGGATTTATGAACACTGAAGCTCTCTTT.

This clonotype appeared many times. The gene calls are TRBV5-1 and TRBJ2-1; D may be TRBD2 (6 bases). In germline, CDR1 is SGHRS, CDR2 YFSETQ. The CDR3 length is 13 residues. With 0 bases removed from V and 7 bases from J, the gap between germline ends came to 8 bases. For the CDR3, the DNA is TGCGCCAGCAGCTTGGTAGCGGTTAATGAGCAGTTCTTC. It yields the protein CASSLVAVNEQFF. The variable domain in full, completed from reference TRBV5-1 and TRBJ2-1, reads KAGVTQTPRYLIKTRGQQVTLSCSPISGHRSVSWYQQTPGQGLQFLFEYFSETQRNKGNFPGRFSGRQFSNSRSEMNVSTLELGDSALYLCASSLVAVNEQFFGPGTRLTVL.

This clonotype occurred a few times. CDR3 nucleotides: TGTGCCAGCAGCATTTCCGGGACTAGCGCCACAGATACGCAGTATTTT. It encodes CASSISGTSATDTQYF. The V and J genes are TRBV9 and TRBJ2-3; TRBD2 aligns across 10 bases. V dropped 4 bases and J dropped 2; count of bases not matched to a gene: 7. Germline-derived CDR1 and CDR2 are SGDLS and YYNGEE. The CDR3 has 16 amino acids.

This clonotype was recorded at least ten times. The rearrangement links TRBV5-6 to TRBJ1-2, with 7 positions matching TRBD1. Germline trimming cut 1 base from V and 4 bases from J; bases unmatched to any gene: 4. The CDR3 length is 14 residues. From germline, CDR1 is SGHDT and CDR2 YYEEEE. CDR3 amino acids: CASSLTGESYGYTF. For the CDR3, the DNA is TGTGCCAGCAGCTTGACAGGGGAAAGCTATGGCTACACCTTC. Supplemented by reference TRBV5-6 and TRBJ1-2, the full variable domain reads DAGVTQSPTHLIKTRGQQVTLRCSPKSGHDTVSWYQQALGQGPQFIFQYYEEEERQRGNFPDRFSGHQFPNYSSELNVNALLLGDSALYLCASSLTGESYGYTFGSGTRLTVV.

This clonotype was found many times. This chain joins TRBV6-1 and TRBJ1-4; D unclear. V dropped 5 bases and J dropped 8 bases, with 21 bases sitting between them. Germline CDR1 reads MNHNS; CDR2 reads SASEGT. The CDR3 consists of 16 residues. CDR3 sequence: CASSSPKGGIREKLFF. The CDR3 region has the DNA TGTGCCAGCAGTTCCCCCAAGGGAGGGATTCGAGAAAAACTGTTTTTT.

The chain has TRBV7-9 and TRBJ2-7; 9 bases agree with TRBD2. The CDR3 loop spans 15 amino acids. Trimming removed 5 bases from V and 5 bases from J; junction bases left unmatched: 10. Germline V lookup: CDR1 SEHNR, CDR2 FQNEAQ (reference sequence). The CDR3 protein is CASSLLLAGNHEQYF. In DNA form, the CDR3 reads TGTGCCAGCAGCCTATTGCTAGCGGGGAACCACGAGCAGTACTTC.